The 15 T cell receptor beta chains below all came from one sample that was sequenced in a study of blood T cell repertoires in COVID-19. Repertoires were generated with immunoSEQ multiplex PCR, while TCRdb's copy carries only in-frame clones and drops some. Of 380,000 or so clones listed, 85% to 90% are singletons. The sequenced sample consisted of PBMCs or T cells enriched from blood (not recorded which). Receptors originate from a woman in her twenties or thirties with acute COVID-19.

This clone has only a few counts. The chain is built from TRBV19 and TRBJ1-1; D ambiguous. V was trimmed by 7 bases and J by 1 base, leaving 13 bases between them. This CDR3 spans 14 amino acids. Germline V gene lookup returns CDR1 LNHDA and CDR2 SQIVND (reference sequence). Here the CDR3 DNA reads TGTGCCAGTACCCCACCATCTAGGAACACTGAAGCTTTCTTT. Its protein product is CASTPPSRNTEAFF.

In DNA form, the CDR3 reads TGTGCCAGCAGCCCACGGGTCGGGGGAAATGAGCAGTTCTTC. Amino acid sequence: CASSPRVGGNEQFF. This rearrangement joins TRBV7-9 to TRBJ2-1; D might be TRBD2 (6 bases). CDR1 SEHNR and CDR2 FQNEAQ come from the germline V gene (reference sequence). V was cut by 5 bases and J by 7 bases, with 15 bases left in between. The CDR3 is 14 amino acids.

The chain combines TRBV5-1 with TRBJ2-1; D is undetermined. This CDR3 is 15 amino acids long. CDR1 is SGHRS and CDR2 is YFSETQ in the germline V gene. Between the trimmed V and J ends, which lost 2 bases and 0 bases, there was a span of 9 bases. The CDR3 bases are TGCGCCAGCAGCTTAGCCCAAAGCTCCTACAATGAGCAGTTCTTC. It codes for CASSLAQSSYNEQFF.

The chain employs TRBV30 and TRBJ1-6, with a possible D match to TRBD1 (5 bases). Germline loops: CDR1 GTSNPN, CDR2 SVGIG (reference sequence). V dropped 3 bases and J dropped 10 bases, with 13 bases sitting between them. The CDR3 loop spans 13 amino acids. In DNA form, the CDR3 reads TGTGCCTGGAGGAGGCAGGGAGGGTCACCCCTCCACTTT. It encodes CAWRRQGGSPLHF.

The chain combines TRBV12-3 or TRBV12-4 with TRBJ1-2; D not resolved. Trimming pared 6 bases from V and 4 bases from J, leaving 6 bases between. The CDR3 extends over 11 amino acids. For the CDR3, the DNA is TGTGCCAGCAGCTCAGTCTATGGCTACACCTTC. This sequence encodes CASSSVYGYTF.

The V and J genes are TRBV5-1 and TRBJ2-1, with 12 bases aligning to TRBD1. The junction had 11 bases not matched to a gene; V was cut back by 4 bases and J by 6 bases. The CDR3 has 17 residues. From germline, CDR1 is SGHRS and CDR2 YFSETQ. The CDR3 reads CASSIGTGGPRGNEQFF. CDR3 in DNA: TGCGCCAGCAGCATAGGGACAGGGGGCCCGAGGGGCAATGAGCAGTTCTTC.

This chain connects TRBV19 to TRBJ1-3; TRBD1 is a possible D gene (5 bases). The CDR3 loop spans 14 amino acids. Germline V gene sequence: CDR1 LNHDA, CDR2 SQIVND (reference sequence). Trimming cost V 6 bases and J 3 bases, with 12 bases left between them. The CDR3 loop is CASRVGGDGNTIYF. The DNA of the CDR3 is TGTGCCAGTAGAGTCGGGGGAGATGGAAACACCATATATTTT.

The rearrangement uses TRBV30 and TRBJ1-2; 9 bases match TRBD1. There are 13 residues in the CDR3. The germline V gene encodes CDR1 GTSNPN and CDR2 SVGIG (reference sequence). Trimming cost V 4 bases and J 8 bases; bases outside gene matches: 8. The CDR3 here is CAWTGTGNMGYTF. DNA of the CDR3: TGTGCCTGGACTGGGACAGGGAATATGGGCTACACCTTC.

The rearrangement uses TRBV5-1 and TRBJ1-1; 9 bases match TRBD1. This CDR3 has 15 residues. The trim removed 4 bases at V and 1 base at J, leaving 5 bases unmatched. In germline, CDR1 is SGHRS, CDR2 YFSETQ. The CDR3 is CASSAGQGRNTEAFF. CDR3 DNA: TGCGCCAGCAGCGCCGGACAGGGGAGGAACACTGAAGCTTTCTTT. Variable domain in full (rest from reference TRBV5-1 and TRBJ1-1): KAGVTQTPRYLIKTRGQQVTLSCSPISGHRSVSWYQQTPGQGLQFLFEYFSETQRNKGNFPGRFSGRQFSNSRSEMNVSTLELGDSALYLCASSAGQGRNTEAFFGQGTRLTVV.

The chain joins TRBV30 to TRBJ1-1; no clear D. The CDR3 contains 13 residues. The germline V gene has CDR1 GTSNPN and CDR2 SVGIG (reference sequence). Trimming took off 3 bases at V and 4 bases at J, with 12 bases between the two ends. CDR3 DNA sequence: TGTGCCTGGAGATTAAGGGAGGGCACTGAAGCTTTCTTT. Translation: CAWRLREGTEAFF. Combining the CDR3 with reference TRBV30 and TRBJ1-1 gives the whole variable domain SQTIHQWPATLVQPVGSPLSLECTVEGTSNPNLYWYRQAAGRGLQLLFYSVGIGQISSEVPQNLSASRPQDRQFILSSKKLLLSDSGFYLCAWRLREGTEAFFGQGTRLTVV.

The chain recombines TRBV29-1 with TRBJ2-1; 8 bases align to TRBD1. The length of the CDR3 is 13 residues. Germline V gene lookup returns CDR1 SQVTM and CDR2 ANQGSEA. The ends lost 6 bases at V and 6 bases at J; junction bases unmatched: 7. The DNA of the CDR3 is TGCAGCGTAGTGTTGACAGGGGTCAATGAGCAGTTCTTC. This gives the protein CSVVLTGVNEQFF.

The chain recombines TRBV5-1 with TRBJ2-7; 7 nucleotides match TRBD1. Germline CDR1 and CDR2: SGHRS and YFSETQ. The CDR3 has 15 residues. V trimming: 0 bases; J trimming: 5 bases; junction bases outside the gene matches: 8. The CDR3 reads CASSLAGQLWDEQYF. CDR3 in DNA: TGCGCCAGCAGCTTGGCGGGACAGTTATGGGACGAGCAGTACTTC. The full variable domain, completed using reference TRBV5-1 and TRBJ2-7, is KAGVTQTPRYLIKTRGQQVTLSCSPISGHRSVSWYQQTPGQGLQFLFEYFSETQRNKGNFPGRFSGRQFSNSRSEMNVSTLELGDSALYLCASSLAGQLWDEQYFGPGTRLTVT.

The chain combines TRBV18 with TRBJ1-1; no clear D. With 4 bases removed from V and 0 bases from J, the gap between germline ends came to 9 bases. The CDR3 covers 14 residues. Germline values: CDR1 KGHSH, CDR2 LQKENI. CDR3 coding DNA: TGTGCCAGCTCACTTGCTAGTCTGAACACTGAAGCTTTCTTT. Amino acids: CASSLASLNTEAFF.

The V call is TRBV9, the J call TRBJ1-3; D gene unclear. Germline V gene sequence: CDR1 SGDLS, CDR2 YYNGEE. This CDR3 is 17 amino acids long. The V end was cut by 3 bases, the J end by 8 bases, with 24 bases between. CDR3 in DNA: TGTGCCAGCAGCGCCGGACTGGCCTCTGGAGTAGGACACACCATATATTTT. This codes for CASSAGLASGVGHTIYF. Combining the CDR3 with reference TRBV9 and TRBJ1-3 gives the whole variable domain DSGVTQTPKHLITATGQRVTLRCSPRSGDLSVYWYQQSLDQGLQFLIQYYNGEERAKGNILERFSAQQFPDLHSELNLSSLELGDSALYFCASSAGLASGVGHTIYFGEGSWLTVV.

The chain has TRBV14 and TRBJ1-1; D possibly corresponds to TRBD1 (5 bases). Looked up from germline, CDR1 is SGHDN and CDR2 is FVKESK. This CDR3 region has 14 residues. Trimming took 4 bases from V and 2 from J, leaving 11 bases between them. This CDR3 reads CASSRNQGNTEAFF. CDR3 sequence (DNA): TGTGCCAGCAGCCGGAACCAGGGTAACACTGAAGCTTTCTTT.